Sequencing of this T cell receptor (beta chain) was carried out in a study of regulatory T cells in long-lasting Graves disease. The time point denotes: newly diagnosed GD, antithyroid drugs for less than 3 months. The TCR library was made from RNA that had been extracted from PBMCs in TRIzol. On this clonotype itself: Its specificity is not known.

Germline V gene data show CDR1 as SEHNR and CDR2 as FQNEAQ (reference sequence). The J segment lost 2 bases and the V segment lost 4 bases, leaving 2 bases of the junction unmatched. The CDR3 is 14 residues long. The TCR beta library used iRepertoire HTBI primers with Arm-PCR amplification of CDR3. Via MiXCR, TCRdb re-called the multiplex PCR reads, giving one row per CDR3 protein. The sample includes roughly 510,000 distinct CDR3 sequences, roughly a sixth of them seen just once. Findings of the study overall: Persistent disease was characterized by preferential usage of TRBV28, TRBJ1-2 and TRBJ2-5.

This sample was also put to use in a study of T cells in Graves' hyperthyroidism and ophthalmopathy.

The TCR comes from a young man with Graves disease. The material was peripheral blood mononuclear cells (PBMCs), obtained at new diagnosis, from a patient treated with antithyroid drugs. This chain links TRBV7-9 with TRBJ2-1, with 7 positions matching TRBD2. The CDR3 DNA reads TGTGCCAGCAGCTACGGACTAGCCTACAATGAGCAGTTCTTC. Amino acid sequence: CASSYGLAYNEQFF. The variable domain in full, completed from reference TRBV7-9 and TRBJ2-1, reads DTGVSQNPRHKITKRGQNVTFRCDPISEHNRLYWYRQTLGQGPEFLTYFQNEAQLEKSRLLSDRFSAERPKGSFSTLEIQRTEQGDSAMYLCASSYGLAYNEQFFGPGTRLTVL.